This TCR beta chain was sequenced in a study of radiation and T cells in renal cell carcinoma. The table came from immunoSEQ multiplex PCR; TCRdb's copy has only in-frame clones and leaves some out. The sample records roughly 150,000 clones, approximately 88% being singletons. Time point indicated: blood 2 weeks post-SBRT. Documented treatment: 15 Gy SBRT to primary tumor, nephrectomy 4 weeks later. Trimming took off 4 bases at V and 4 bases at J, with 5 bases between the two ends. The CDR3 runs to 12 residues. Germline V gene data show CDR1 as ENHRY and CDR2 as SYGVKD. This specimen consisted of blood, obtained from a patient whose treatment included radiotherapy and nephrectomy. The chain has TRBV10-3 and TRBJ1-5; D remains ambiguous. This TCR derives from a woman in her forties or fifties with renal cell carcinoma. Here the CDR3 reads CAISGLNQPQHF. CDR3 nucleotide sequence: TGTGCCATCAGTGGTTTAAATCAGCCCCAGCATTTT.